This passage covers 14 T cell receptor beta chains from one sample sequenced in a study of shared clonotypes between healthy human individuals. The assay was immunoSEQ multiplex PCR, and TCRdb's table has in-frame clones only and misses some. The table records 850,000 to 1,200,000 clones, about 75% of them present only once. The material sequenced was memory CD4+ T cells sorted from blood. The subset here: CD45RA-negative fraction. The source is a man between 18 and 29 years old in good health.

The chain has TRBV7-6 and TRBJ2-5; D is uncertain. Germline V gene sequence: CDR1 SGHVS, CDR2 FNYEAQ. There are 12 residues in the CDR3. V shed 3 bases and J shed 5 bases, with 7 bases lying between them. CDR3 nucleotides: TGTGCCAGCAGCTTCAGCTTGGAGACCCAGTACTTC. This gives the protein CASSFSLETQYF.

The chain has TRBV6-5 and TRBJ2-1; 8 bases agree with TRBD2. V trimming: 6 bases; J trimming: 8 bases; junction bases outside the gene matches: 9. CDR3 size: 14 residues. Germline loops: CDR1 MNHEY, CDR2 SVGAGI. The CDR3 sequence is CASSPGRAGDEQFF. The CDR3 DNA sequence: TGTGCCAGCAGCCCCGGGAGGGCCGGGGATGAGCAGTTCTTC.

As to this clone: Other DNA sequences of this sample code for an identical CDR3. This chain joins TRBV7-2 and TRBJ2-7; D not resolved. The V gene's germline CDR1 is SGHTA and CDR2 FQGNSA. The CDR3 contains 12 residues. V gave up 6 bases and J gave up 1 base, with 7 bases separating them. The CDR3 loop is CASSPNSYEQYF. The CDR3 DNA reads as TGTGCCAGCAGTCCGAATTCCTACGAGCAGTACTTC.

The gene calls are TRBV6-1 and TRBJ1-3; D call uncertain. Per germline, CDR1 MNHNS and CDR2 SASEGT. The V end lost 0 bases, the J end lost 2 bases, and 5 bases lay between the germline ends. CDR3 length: 14 amino acids. Here the CDR3 DNA reads TGTGCCAGCAGTGAAGCCAGGCCTGGAAACACCATATATTTT. Its translation: CASSEARPGNTIYF.

This chain joins TRBV5-6 and TRBJ1-1; 7 bases align to TRBD1. The germline V gene has CDR1 SGHDT and CDR2 YYEEEE. The V segment lost 0 bases and the J segment 5 bases; nucleotides outside the gene matches: 4. The CDR3 is made up of 14 amino acids. CDR3 nucleotide sequence: TGTGCCAGCAGCTTGGAGGGGGCGCGGACTGAAGCTTTCTTT. Translated, it gives CASSLEGARTEAFF.

This clone has more than one count but fewer than ten. The V call is TRBV2, the J call TRBJ2-2; D might be TRBD1 (6 bases). CDR3 size: 14 residues. Germline V gene lookup returns CDR1 SNHLY and CDR2 FYNNEI. V was pared by 6 bases and J by 5 bases, with 13 bases between. In nucleotides, the CDR3 is TGTGCCAGCAGATCCGGGACAACTACCGGGGAGCTGTTTTTT. Amino acid sequence: CASRSGTTTGELFF.

V is TRBV7-9 and J is TRBJ1-6; D is perhaps TRBD1 (6 bases). Germline CDR1 reads SEHNR; CDR2 reads FQNEAQ (reference sequence). V gave up 2 bases and J gave up 8 bases, with 16 bases separating them. This CDR3 has 16 amino acids. The CDR3 loop is CASSLRGALSDSPLHF. CDR3 sequence (DNA): TGTGCCAGCAGCTTACGGGGGGCCCTAAGCGATTCACCCCTCCACTTT.

This clone was picked up many times. The chain has TRBV11-2 and TRBJ2-5, with D uncertain. In germline, CDR1 is SGHAT, CDR2 FQNNGV. Trimming cost V 5 bases and J 4 bases, with 8 bases left between them. This CDR3 has 12 amino acids. The CDR3 DNA is TGTGCCAGCAGCCCATCAAGAGAGACCCAGTACTTC. Protein: CASSPSRETQYF.

This clone was seen a few times. V gene TRBV7-9 combines with J gene TRBJ1-1, with D unclear. The germline gives CDR1 SEHNR, CDR2 FQNEAQ (reference sequence). This CDR3 has 13 residues. The ends were cut back, 5 bases at V and 3 bases at J, with 10 bases in the middle. CDR3 in amino acids: CASSPNWDTEAFF. Written as DNA, the CDR3 is TGTGCCAGCAGCCCTAACTGGGACACTGAAGCTTTCTTT.

V gene TRBV1 combines with J gene TRBJ1-2; whether TRBD1, the table's D call, matches the DNA was not checked. TRBV1 is recorded as a pseudogene. This CDR3 is built from 17 residues. CDR3 region: CTSSQAPPGTGRFGYTF. The CDR3 DNA is TGCACCAGCAGCCAAGCCCCTCCCGGGACAGGGAGGTTTGGCTACACCTTC.

The chain combines TRBV9 with TRBJ1-4; TRBD1 aligns across 11 bases. The J segment lost 2 bases and the V segment lost 3 bases, leaving 3 bases of the junction unmatched. This CDR3 is 16 amino acids long. Germline assignment: CDR1 SGDLS and CDR2 YYNGEE. The CDR3 region is CASSAGQGATNEKLFF. DNA for the CDR3: TGTGCCAGCAGCGCCGGACAGGGGGCGACTAATGAAAAACTGTTTTTT. Looking up the rest from reference TRBV9 and TRBJ1-4 gives the full variable domain: DSGVTQTPKHLITATGQRVTLRCSPRSGDLSVYWYQQSLDQGLQFLIQYYNGEERAKGNILERFSAQQFPDLHSELNLSSLELGDSALYFCASSAGQGATNEKLFFGSGTQLSVL.

Note on this clone: Other DNA sequences from this sample encode an identical CDR3 as well. The V and J genes are TRBV30 and TRBJ2-3; D is perhaps TRBD2 (5 bases). Germline CDR1 is GTSNPN and CDR2 is SVGIG (reference sequence). V was pared by 2 bases and J by 1 base, with 7 bases between. The length of the CDR3 is 13 residues. Here the CDR3 reads CAWSPGGTDTQYF. CDR3 coding DNA: TGTGCCTGGAGTCCCGGGGGCACAGATACGCAGTATTTT.

The J gene is TRBJ1-2, the V gene TRBV28, with 9 bases identical to TRBD1. In germline, CDR1 is MDHEN, CDR2 SYDVKM. The length of the CDR3 is 16 residues. Trimming took 6 bases from V and 2 from J; bases not matched to a gene: 10. CDR3 nucleotide sequence: TGTGCCAGCAGATATCCGGGACAGGGATTGAACTATGGCTACACCTTC. Encoded protein: CASRYPGQGLNYGYTF.

The chain is built from TRBV19 and TRBJ1-2; D is unclear. Looked up from germline, CDR1 is LNHDA and CDR2 is SQIVND (reference sequence). The CDR3 sequence is 15 residues long. V was trimmed by 6 bases and J by 7 bases, leaving 21 bases between them. CDR3 nucleotide sequence: TGTGCCAGTAGAAACGAACTTATGACAACGGGTGGCTACACCTTC. Its protein is CASRNELMTTGGYTF. Based on the CDR3 plus reference TRBV19 and TRBJ1-2, the full variable domain is DGGITQSPKYLFRKEGQNVTLSCEQNLNHDAMYWYRQDPGQGLRLIYYSQIVNDFQKGDIAEGYSVSREKKESFPLTVTSAQKNPTAFYLCASRNELMTTGGYTFGSGTRLTVV.